Listed below are T cell receptor beta chains from one sample, sequenced in a study of response to subunit inactivated influenza vaccine. In TCRdb, the RT-PCR reads were re-called with MiXCR into one record per CDR3 protein. The sample contains some 640,000 distinct CDR3 sequences, over 11% of which appear only once. This specimen was PBMCs from blood, taken approximately 15 days before vaccination. These receptors were obtained from a man aged 50-60 years who received an inactivated influenza vaccine. Each CDR3 is given with its conserved first and last residue. The order of the fields is V gene, J gene, clone size, CDR3 protein. Not all rows give a size; the values are once, few, many and, for expanded clones, a class.

>TRBV5-1|TRBJ2-7|many
CASSLDTPLSSYEQYF
>TRBV5-1|TRBJ2-7|few
CASSLEGPSYEQYF
>TRBV11-2|TRBJ1-6|many
CASSATGTGGFSYNSPLHF
>TRBV20-1|TRBJ1-1|.
CSASGTGAVFF
>TRBV5-1|TRBJ2-1|.
CASSLVTSENNEQFF
>TRBV7-3|TRBJ2-3|few
CASSSSLGLAADTQYF
>TRBV10-3|TRBJ2-7|.
CAISQGGSGYEQYF
>TRBV5-6|TRBJ2-2|.
CASSLESVGYGTGELFF
>TRBV5-5|TRBJ2-5|few
CASSWTAARQETQYF
>TRBV24-1|TRBJ2-3|.
CATSSAGTQYF
>TRBV20-1|TRBJ2-5|few
CSASLSSKETQYF
>TRBV10-3|TRBJ2-3|.
CAISKTDTQYF
>TRBV7-6|TRBJ2-3|many
CASKRGGTDTQYF
>TRBV28|TRBJ2-7|.
CASSFDYSTDFYEQYF
>TRBV7-9|TRBJ1-2|many
CASSLDYGYTF
>TRBV27|TRBJ2-3|.
CASSLFPGGGTDTQYF
>TRBV12-3/TRBV12-4|TRBJ2-7|many
CASSFSSPGLYF
>TRBV27|TRBJ2-7|.
CASSLSVGTGTYEQYF
>TRBV7-9|TRBJ2-2|.
CASGKNTGELFF
>TRBV5-6|TRBJ1-2|few
CASSLLDLRYGYTF
>TRBV4-2|TRBJ1-4|.
CAIGPGLREGVLFF
>TRBV7-6|TRBJ2-7|.
CASSLVLDSREQYF
>TRBV7-8|TRBJ2-3|.
CASSLDRSGVTDTQYF
>TRBV7-8|TRBJ2-5|few
CASSLRSRTWGGETQYF
>TRBV27|TRBJ2-1|many
CASSVLGNEQFF
>TRBV14|TRBJ2-7|.
CASSRLGGAYEQYF
>TRBV4-1|TRBJ1-2|.
CASSQADGLYGYTF
>TRBV6-2/TRBV6-3|TRBJ2-3|.
CASRRVSSTQYF
>TRBV20-1|TRBJ1-2|few
CSAPTGPNYGYTF
>TRBV29-1|TRBJ2-2|many
CSVQGQGNTGELFF
>TRBV6-2/TRBV6-3|TRBJ1-1|many
CASSRIAQGVIRTEAFF
>TRBV3-1|TRBJ2-6|.
CASSQDLPTGRFSGANVLTF
>TRBV20-1|TRBJ2-2|few
CSARRTGTGELFF
>TRBV28|TRBJ2-3|many
CASSSPEGRIPITQYF
>TRBV10-3|TRBJ2-5|.
CAISEGGVQETQYF
>TRBV12-3/TRBV12-4|TRBJ1-5|few
CASSLGGGINQPQHF
>TRBV15|TRBJ2-7|few
CATLSYQYF
>TRBV6-2/TRBV6-3|TRBJ2-7|.
CASNSGQGAYEQYF
>TRBV5-8|TRBJ1-6|few
CASSLTSVRGLAPLHF
>TRBV3-1|TRBJ2-1|many
CASSHSAGTNYNEQFF
>TRBV12-3/TRBV12-4|TRBJ1-1|many
CASSTGVGTEAFF
>TRBV5-6|TRBJ2-7|.
CASSLSDSGDYEQYF
>TRBV29-1|TRBJ2-3|few
CSVVKNPGADTQYF
>TRBV5-6|TRBJ2-5|.
CASSSGLAEETQYF
>TRBV29-1|TRBJ1-3|few
CSVEDRRKNTIYF
>TRBV27|TRBJ1-6|few
CASSGQGDSPLHF
>TRBV4-1|TRBJ1-5|few
CASSLHGGGGSNQPQHF
>TRBV29-1|TRBJ2-1|few
CSVAGQGAIDEQFF
>TRBV5-4|TRBJ2-1|few
CASSLVTSGRRNEQFF
>TRBV6-2/TRBV6-3|TRBJ2-2|many
CASSYSLAGELFF
>TRBV2|TRBJ1-3|.
CASKRVSGNTIYF
>TRBV10-2|TRBJ2-7|many
CASGKREVTYEQYF
>TRBV5-1|TRBJ2-3|.
CASSFGTSGTDTQYF
>TRBV4-3|TRBJ1-2|.
CASSQDLAAGYGYTF
>TRBV5-1|TRBJ1-5|.
CASSESGTGGLNGNQPQHF
>TRBV3-1|TRBJ2-1|many
CASSLTLGSSGSSYNEQFF
>TRBV20-1|TRBJ2-4|.
CSAAGGAGGYIQYF
>TRBV7-9|TRBJ2-7|.
CASSATGTSGSGEQYF
>TRBV12-3/TRBV12-4|TRBJ2-5|many
CASRRRGKETQYF